These T cell receptor beta chains were read from a single sample in a study of blood T cell repertoires in COVID-19. Profiling relied on immunoSEQ multiplex PCR, and the TCRdb table lists in-frame clones only, not all of them. This sample has around 92,000 clones; about 82% occur once, and the top ten carry 10% to 15%. The sequenced material came from peripheral blood. These receptors all come from a woman aged 60-75 years in a cohort sampled during active or convalescent COVID-19. Both conserved end residues are part of each CDR3. The order of the fields is V gene, CDR3 protein.

TRBV19,CASSSTGGAAEAFF
TRBV12-3/TRBV12-4,CASSFSPGDGYTF
TRBV3-1/TRBV3-2,CASSQEGTATLPVYF
TRBV19,CASQRRGSSGNTIYF
TRBV18,CASSPIRGGRGYEQYF
TRBV6-1,CASSGTSGSSYNEQFF
TRBV28,CASSLGGGRGDNEQFF
TRBV19,CASSGGLSTDTQYF
TRBV6-5,CASRYTSGRSYEQYF
TRBV4-1,CASRRTNYGYTF
TRBV7-2,CASSLASGPYEQYF
TRBV11-3,CASSLGAGEKLFF
TRBV18,CASSPGTDMNRVRLGSPLHF
TRBV5-5,CASSLARGITEAFF
TRBV6-1,CASSDASGYSGNTIYF
TRBV27,CASRGLAGGETQYF
TRBV9,CASSGRGGLNTEAFF
TRBV12-3/TRBV12-4,CASRSTGGNGYTF
TRBV29-1,CSVSDSQETQYF
TRBV3-1/TRBV3-2,CASSQDLRTSGTDTQYF
TRBV5-6,CASSLRTGNTIYF
TRBV18,CASSPDMNTEAFF
TRBV6-2/TRBV6-3,CASSLRDRVRQPQHF
TRBV7-9,CASSAQATYEQYF
TRBV4-1,CASSQDRERYGTGGYTGELFF